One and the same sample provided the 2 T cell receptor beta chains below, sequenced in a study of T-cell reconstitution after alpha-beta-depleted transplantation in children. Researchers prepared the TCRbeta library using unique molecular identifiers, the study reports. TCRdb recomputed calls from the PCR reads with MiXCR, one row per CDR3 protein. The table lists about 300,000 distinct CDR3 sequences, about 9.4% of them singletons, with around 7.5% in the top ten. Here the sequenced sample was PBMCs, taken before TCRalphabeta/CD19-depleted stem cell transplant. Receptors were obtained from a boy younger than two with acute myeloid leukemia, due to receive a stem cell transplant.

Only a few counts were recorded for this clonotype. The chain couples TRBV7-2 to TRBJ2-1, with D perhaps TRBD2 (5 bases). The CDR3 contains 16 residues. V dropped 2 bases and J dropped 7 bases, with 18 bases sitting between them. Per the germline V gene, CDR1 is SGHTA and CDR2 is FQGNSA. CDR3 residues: CASSLSLGVITNEQFF. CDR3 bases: TGTGCCAGCAGCTTAAGCCTCGGGGTAATTACTAATGAGCAGTTCTTC.

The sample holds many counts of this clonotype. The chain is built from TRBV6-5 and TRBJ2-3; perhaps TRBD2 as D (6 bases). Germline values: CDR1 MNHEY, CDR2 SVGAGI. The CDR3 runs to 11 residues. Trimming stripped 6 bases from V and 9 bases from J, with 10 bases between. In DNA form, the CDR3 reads TGTGCCAGCAGCCGGGGGAGGACGCAGTATTTT. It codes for CASSRGRTQYF.